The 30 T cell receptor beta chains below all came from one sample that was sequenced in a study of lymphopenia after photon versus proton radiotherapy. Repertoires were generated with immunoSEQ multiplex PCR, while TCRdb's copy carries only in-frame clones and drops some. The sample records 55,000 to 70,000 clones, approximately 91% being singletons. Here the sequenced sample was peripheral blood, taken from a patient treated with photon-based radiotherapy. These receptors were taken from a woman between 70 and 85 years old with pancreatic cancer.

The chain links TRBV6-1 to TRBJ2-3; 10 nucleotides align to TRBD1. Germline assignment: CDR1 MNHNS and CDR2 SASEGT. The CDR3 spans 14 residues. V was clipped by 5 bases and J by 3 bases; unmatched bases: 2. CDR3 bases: TGTGCCAGCAGTAGACAGGGGGCTACAGATACGCAGTATTTT. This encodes CASSRQGATDTQYF.

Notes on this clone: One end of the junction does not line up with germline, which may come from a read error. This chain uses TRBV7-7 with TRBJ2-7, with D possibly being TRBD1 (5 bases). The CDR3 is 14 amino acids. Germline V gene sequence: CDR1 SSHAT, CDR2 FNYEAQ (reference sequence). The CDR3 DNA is TGTGCTAGCAGCTTATCACAGGATCACTACGAGCAGTACTTC. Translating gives CASSLSQDHYEQYF. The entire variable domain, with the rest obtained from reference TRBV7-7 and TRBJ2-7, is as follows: GAGVSQSPRYKVTKRGQDVTLRCDPISSHATLYWYQQALGQGPEFLTYFNYEAQPDKSGLPSDRFSAERPEGSISTLTIQRTEQRDSAMYRCASSLSQDHYEQYFGPGTRLTVT.

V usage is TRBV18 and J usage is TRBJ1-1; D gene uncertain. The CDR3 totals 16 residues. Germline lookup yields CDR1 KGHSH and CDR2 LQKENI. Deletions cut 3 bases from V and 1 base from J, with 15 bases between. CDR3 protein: CASSPKGVSENTEAFF. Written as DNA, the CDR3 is TGTGCCAGCTCACCCAAGGGCGTAAGTGAGAACACTGAAGCTTTCTTT. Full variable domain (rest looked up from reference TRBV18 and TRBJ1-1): NAGVMQNPRHLVRRRGQEARLRCSPMKGHSHVYWYRQLPEEGLKFMVYLQKENIIDESGMPKERFSAEFPKEGPSILRIQQVVRGDSAAYFCASSPKGVSENTEAFFGQGTRLTVV.

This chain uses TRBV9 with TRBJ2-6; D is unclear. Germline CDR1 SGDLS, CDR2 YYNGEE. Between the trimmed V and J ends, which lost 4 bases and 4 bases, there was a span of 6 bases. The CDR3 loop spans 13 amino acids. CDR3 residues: CASSISGANVLTF. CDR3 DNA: TGTGCCAGCAGCATATCAGGGGCCAACGTCCTGACTTTC.

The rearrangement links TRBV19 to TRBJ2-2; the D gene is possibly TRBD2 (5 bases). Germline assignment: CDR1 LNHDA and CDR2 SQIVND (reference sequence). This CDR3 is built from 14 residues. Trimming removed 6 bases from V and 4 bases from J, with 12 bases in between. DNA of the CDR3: TGTGCCAGTAGGACATCGGACTCCACCGGGGAGCTGTTTTTT. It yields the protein CASRTSDSTGELFF.

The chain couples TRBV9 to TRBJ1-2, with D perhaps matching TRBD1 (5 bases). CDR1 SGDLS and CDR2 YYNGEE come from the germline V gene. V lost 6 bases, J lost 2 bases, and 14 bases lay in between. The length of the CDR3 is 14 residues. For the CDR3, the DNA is TGTGCCAGCACCAAAGGACAACAGAACTATGGCTACACCTTC. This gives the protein CASTKGQQNYGYTF. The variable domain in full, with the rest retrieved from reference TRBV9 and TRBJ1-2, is DSGVTQTPKHLITATGQRVTLRCSPRSGDLSVYWYQQSLDQGLQFLIQYYNGEERAKGNILERFSAQQFPDLHSELNLSSLELGDSALYFCASTKGQQNYGYTFGSGTRLTVV.

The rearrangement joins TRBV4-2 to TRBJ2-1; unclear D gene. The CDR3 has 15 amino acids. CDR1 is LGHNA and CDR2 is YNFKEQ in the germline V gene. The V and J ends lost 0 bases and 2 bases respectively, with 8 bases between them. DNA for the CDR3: TGTGCCAGCAGCCAAGAGGCAGCACCCTACAATGAGCAGTTCTTC. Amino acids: CASSQEAAPYNEQFF.

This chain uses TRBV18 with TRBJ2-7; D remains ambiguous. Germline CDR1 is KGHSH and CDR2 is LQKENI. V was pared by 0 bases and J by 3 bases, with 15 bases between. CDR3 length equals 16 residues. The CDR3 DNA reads TGTGCCAGCTCACCACCGTTTTCTGACATGATCTACGAGCAGTACTTC. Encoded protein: CASSPPFSDMIYEQYF.

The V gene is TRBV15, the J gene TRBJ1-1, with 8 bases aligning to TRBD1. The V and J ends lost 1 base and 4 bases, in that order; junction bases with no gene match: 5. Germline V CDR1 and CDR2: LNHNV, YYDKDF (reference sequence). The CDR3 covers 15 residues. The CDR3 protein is CATSRGQGPGTEAFF. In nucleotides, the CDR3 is TGTGCCACCAGCAGAGGACAGGGGCCGGGCACTGAAGCTTTCTTT. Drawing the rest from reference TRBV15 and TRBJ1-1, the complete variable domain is DAMVIQNPRYQVTQFGKPVTLSCSQTLNHNVMYWYQQKSSQAPKLLFHYYDKDFNNEADTPDNFQSRRPNTSFCFLDIRSPGLGDTAMYLCATSRGQGPGTEAFFGQGTRLTVV.

The CDR3 nucleotides read TGTGCCAGCAGTGCCAATCCCCTGACTAGCGGGAGATTAAGGACGTTCGGCACAGATACGCAGTATTTT. Encoded protein: CASSANPLTSGRLRTFGTDTQYF. The chain uses TRBV2 and TRBJ2-3; 12 nucleotides match TRBD2. Germline V gene sequence: CDR1 SNHLY, CDR2 FYNNEI. V trimming: 4 bases; J trimming: 1 base; junction bases outside the gene matches: 24. There are 23 residues in the CDR3.

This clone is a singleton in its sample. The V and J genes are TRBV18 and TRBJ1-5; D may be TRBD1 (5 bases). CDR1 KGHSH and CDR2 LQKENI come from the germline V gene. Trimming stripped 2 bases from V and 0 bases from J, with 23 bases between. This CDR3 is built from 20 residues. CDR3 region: CASSPWDGKVSGNSNQPQHF. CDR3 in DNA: TGTGCCAGCTCACCATGGGACGGCAAGGTGTCGGGGAATAGCAATCAGCCCCAGCATTTT.

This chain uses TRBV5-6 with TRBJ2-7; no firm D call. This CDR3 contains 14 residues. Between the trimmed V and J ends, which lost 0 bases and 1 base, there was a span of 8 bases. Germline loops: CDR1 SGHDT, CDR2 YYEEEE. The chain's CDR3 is CASSLVADSYEQYF. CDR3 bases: TGTGCCAGCAGCTTGGTGGCTGATTCCTACGAGCAGTACTTC.

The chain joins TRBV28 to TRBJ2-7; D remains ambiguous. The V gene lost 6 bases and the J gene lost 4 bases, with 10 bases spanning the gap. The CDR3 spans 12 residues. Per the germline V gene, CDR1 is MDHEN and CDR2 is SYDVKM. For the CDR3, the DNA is TGTGCCAGCAGGGGGAATCCTTACGAGCAGTACTTC. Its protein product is CASRGNPYEQYF.

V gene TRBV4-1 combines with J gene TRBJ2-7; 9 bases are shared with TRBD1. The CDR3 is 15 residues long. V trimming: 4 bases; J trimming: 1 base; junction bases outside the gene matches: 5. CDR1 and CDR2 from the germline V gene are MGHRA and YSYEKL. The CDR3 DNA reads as TGCGCCAGCAGCCTCCTGACAGGGGGATCCTACGAGCAGTACTTC. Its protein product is CASSLLTGGSYEQYF.

CDR3 sequence (DNA): TGTGCCAGTAGTAGAGGGTCTCAAGAGACCCAGTACTTC. The encoded protein is CASSRGSQETQYF. V usage is TRBV19 and J usage is TRBJ2-5; TRBD2 is a possible D gene (5 bases). Trimming pared 4 bases from V and 2 bases from J, leaving 8 bases between. CDR1 LNHDA and CDR2 SQIVND come from the germline V gene (reference sequence). CDR3 length: 13 amino acids. Together with reference TRBV19 and TRBJ2-5, the CDR3 gives the full variable domain: DGGITQSPKYLFRKEGQNVTLSCEQNLNHDAMYWYRQDPGQGLRLIYYSQIVNDFQKGDIAEGYSVSREKKESFPLTVTSAQKNPTAFYLCASSRGSQETQYFGPGTRLLVL.

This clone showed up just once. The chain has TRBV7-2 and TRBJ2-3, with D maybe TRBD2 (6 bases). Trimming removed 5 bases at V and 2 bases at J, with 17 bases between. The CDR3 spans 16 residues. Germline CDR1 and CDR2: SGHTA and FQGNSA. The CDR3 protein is CASSDLEGRTTDTQYF. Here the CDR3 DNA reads TGTGCCAGCAGCGACTTGGAGGGCCGGACCACAGATACGCAGTATTTT. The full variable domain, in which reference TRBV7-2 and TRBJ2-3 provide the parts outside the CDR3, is GAGVSQSPSNKVTEKGKDVELRCDPISGHTALYWYRQSLGQGLEFLIYFQGNSAPDKSGLPSDRFSAERTGGSVSTLTIQRTQQEDSAVYLCASSDLEGRTTDTQYFGPGTRLTVL.

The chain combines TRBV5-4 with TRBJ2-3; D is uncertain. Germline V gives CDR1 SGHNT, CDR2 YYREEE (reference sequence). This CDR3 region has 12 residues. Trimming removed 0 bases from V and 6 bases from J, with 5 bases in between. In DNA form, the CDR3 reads TGTGCCAGCAGCTTGGCCTGGGATACGCAGTATTTT. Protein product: CASSLAWDTQYF.

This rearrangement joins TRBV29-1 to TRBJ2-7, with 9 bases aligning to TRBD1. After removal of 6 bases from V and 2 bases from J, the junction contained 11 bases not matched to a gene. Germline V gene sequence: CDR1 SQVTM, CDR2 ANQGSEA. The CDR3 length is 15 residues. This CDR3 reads CSVHLWDRDPYEQYF. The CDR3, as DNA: TGCAGCGTCCATTTGTGGGACAGGGACCCCTACGAGCAGTACTTC.

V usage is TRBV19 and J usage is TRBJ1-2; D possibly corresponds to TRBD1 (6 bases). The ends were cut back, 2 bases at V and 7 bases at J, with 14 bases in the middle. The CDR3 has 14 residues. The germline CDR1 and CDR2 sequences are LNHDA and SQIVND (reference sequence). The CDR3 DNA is TGTGCCAGTAGTATAATCGTAGGGGACACTGGCTACACCTTC. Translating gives CASSIIVGDTGYTF. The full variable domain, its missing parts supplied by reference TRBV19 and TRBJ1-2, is DGGITQSPKYLFRKEGQNVTLSCEQNLNHDAMYWYRQDPGQGLRLIYYSQIVNDFQKGDIAEGYSVSREKKESFPLTVTSAQKNPTAFYLCASSIIVGDTGYTFGSGTRLTVV.

The CDR3 sequence: CASSQTPNTEAFF. CDR3 DNA sequence: TGCGCCAGCAGCCAAACTCCGAACACTGAAGCTTTCTTT. The chain has TRBV4-3 and TRBJ1-1, with unresolved D. The germline CDR1 and CDR2 sequences are LGHNA and YSLEER. V lost 2 bases and J 1 base, leaving 5 bases between the germline ends. The CDR3 spans 13 residues.

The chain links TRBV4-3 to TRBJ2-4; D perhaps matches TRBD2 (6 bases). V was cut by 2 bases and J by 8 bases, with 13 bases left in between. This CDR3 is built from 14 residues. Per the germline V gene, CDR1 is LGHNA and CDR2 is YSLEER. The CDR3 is CASSQRGRLDIQYF. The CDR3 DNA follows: TGCGCCAGCAGCCAACGAGGGAGGTTGGACATTCAGTACTTC.

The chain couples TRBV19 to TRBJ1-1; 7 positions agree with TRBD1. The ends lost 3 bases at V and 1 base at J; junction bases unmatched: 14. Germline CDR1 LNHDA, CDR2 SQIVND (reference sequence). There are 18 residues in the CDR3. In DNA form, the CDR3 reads TGTGCCAGTAGTATGACAGGGTTTTTTGGCGGAAAGAACACTGAAGCTTTCTTT. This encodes CASSMTGFFGGKNTEAFF.

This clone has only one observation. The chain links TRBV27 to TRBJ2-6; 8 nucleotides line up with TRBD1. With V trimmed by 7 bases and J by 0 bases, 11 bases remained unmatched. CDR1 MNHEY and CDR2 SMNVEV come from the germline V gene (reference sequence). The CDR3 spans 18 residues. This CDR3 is CASTIRGLSTSGANVLTF. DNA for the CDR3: TGTGCCAGCACTATCAGGGGGCTTTCAACCTCTGGGGCCAACGTCCTGACTTTC.

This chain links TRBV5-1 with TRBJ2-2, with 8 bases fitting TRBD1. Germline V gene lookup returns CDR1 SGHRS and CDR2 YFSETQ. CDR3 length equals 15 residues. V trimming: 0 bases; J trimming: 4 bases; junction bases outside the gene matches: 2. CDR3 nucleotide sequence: TGCGCCAGCAGCTTGGGACAGGGGATCACCGGGGAGCTGTTTTTT. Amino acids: CASSLGQGITGELFF.

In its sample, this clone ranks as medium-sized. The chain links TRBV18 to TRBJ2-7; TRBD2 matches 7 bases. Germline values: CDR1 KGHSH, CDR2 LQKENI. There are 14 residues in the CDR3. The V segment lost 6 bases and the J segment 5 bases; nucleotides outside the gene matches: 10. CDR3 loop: CASSRGLGKDEQYF. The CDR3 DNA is TGTGCCAGCTCGCGAGGACTAGGTAAAGACGAGCAGTACTTC.

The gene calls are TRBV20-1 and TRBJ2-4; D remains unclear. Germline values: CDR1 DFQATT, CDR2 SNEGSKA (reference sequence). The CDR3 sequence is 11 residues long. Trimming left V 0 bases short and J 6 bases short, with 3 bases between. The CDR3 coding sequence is TGCAGTGCTAGAGATGGAAACATTCAGTACTTC. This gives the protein CSARDGNIQYF.

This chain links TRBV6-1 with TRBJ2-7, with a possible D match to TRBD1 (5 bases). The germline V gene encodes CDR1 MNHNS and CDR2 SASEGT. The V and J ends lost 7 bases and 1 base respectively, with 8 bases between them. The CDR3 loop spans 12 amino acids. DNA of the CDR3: TGTGCCAGCAAGGGGCGGTCCTACGAGCAGTACTTC. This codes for CASKGRSYEQYF.

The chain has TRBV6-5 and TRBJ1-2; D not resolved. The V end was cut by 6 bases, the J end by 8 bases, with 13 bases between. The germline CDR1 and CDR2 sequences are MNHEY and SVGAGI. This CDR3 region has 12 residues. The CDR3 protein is CASRPGLGGYTF. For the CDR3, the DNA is TGTGCCAGCAGACCCGGCCTGGGGGGCTACACCTTC.

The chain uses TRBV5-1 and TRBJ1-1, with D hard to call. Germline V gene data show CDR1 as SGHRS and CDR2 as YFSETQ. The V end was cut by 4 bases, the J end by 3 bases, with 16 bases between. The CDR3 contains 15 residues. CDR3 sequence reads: CASSTPSGPHTEAFF. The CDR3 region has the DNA TGCGCCAGCAGCACCCCTAGCGGGCCCCACACTGAAGCTTTCTTT.

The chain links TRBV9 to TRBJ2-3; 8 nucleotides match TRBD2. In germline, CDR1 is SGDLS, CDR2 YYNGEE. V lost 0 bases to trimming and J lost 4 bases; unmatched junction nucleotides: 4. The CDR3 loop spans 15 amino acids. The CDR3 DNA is TGTGCCAGCAGCGTAGGAATAGCGGGACCAGATACGCAGTATTTT. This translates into CASSVGIAGPDTQYF.